This TCR beta chain was observed in a study of monozygotic twins with inflammatory bowel disease. From the 5' RACE reads, TCRdb lists one entry per CDR3 protein and no DNA. This table holds fewer than 550,000 distinct CDR3 sequences. Germline loops: CDR1 SGHNT, CDR2 YENEEA. The CDR3 spans 14 residues. About this clonotype: Its antigen is undetermined.

Study-level findings and limits: A single strong clonotype or signal linked to IBD was not supported. Limited statistical power may explain no repertoire similarity difference between concordant and discordant twins. Healthy co-twins had higher TCRbeta inverse Simpson diversity than their IBD twins.

The chain has TRBV11-3 and TRBJ2-7. Sequences were obtained from blood. This TCR was recovered from a human donor with ulcerative colitis or Crohn's disease, or a healthy co-twin of an affected twin (not recorded which). The CDR3 is CASSSAASSYEQYF. Drawing the rest from reference TRBV11-3 and TRBJ2-7, the complete variable domain is EAGVVQSPRYKIIEKKQPVAFWCNPISGHNTLYWYLQNLGQGPELLIRYENEEAVDDSQLPKDRFSAERLKGVDSTLKIQPAELGDSAVYLCASSSAASSYEQYFGPGTRLTVT.